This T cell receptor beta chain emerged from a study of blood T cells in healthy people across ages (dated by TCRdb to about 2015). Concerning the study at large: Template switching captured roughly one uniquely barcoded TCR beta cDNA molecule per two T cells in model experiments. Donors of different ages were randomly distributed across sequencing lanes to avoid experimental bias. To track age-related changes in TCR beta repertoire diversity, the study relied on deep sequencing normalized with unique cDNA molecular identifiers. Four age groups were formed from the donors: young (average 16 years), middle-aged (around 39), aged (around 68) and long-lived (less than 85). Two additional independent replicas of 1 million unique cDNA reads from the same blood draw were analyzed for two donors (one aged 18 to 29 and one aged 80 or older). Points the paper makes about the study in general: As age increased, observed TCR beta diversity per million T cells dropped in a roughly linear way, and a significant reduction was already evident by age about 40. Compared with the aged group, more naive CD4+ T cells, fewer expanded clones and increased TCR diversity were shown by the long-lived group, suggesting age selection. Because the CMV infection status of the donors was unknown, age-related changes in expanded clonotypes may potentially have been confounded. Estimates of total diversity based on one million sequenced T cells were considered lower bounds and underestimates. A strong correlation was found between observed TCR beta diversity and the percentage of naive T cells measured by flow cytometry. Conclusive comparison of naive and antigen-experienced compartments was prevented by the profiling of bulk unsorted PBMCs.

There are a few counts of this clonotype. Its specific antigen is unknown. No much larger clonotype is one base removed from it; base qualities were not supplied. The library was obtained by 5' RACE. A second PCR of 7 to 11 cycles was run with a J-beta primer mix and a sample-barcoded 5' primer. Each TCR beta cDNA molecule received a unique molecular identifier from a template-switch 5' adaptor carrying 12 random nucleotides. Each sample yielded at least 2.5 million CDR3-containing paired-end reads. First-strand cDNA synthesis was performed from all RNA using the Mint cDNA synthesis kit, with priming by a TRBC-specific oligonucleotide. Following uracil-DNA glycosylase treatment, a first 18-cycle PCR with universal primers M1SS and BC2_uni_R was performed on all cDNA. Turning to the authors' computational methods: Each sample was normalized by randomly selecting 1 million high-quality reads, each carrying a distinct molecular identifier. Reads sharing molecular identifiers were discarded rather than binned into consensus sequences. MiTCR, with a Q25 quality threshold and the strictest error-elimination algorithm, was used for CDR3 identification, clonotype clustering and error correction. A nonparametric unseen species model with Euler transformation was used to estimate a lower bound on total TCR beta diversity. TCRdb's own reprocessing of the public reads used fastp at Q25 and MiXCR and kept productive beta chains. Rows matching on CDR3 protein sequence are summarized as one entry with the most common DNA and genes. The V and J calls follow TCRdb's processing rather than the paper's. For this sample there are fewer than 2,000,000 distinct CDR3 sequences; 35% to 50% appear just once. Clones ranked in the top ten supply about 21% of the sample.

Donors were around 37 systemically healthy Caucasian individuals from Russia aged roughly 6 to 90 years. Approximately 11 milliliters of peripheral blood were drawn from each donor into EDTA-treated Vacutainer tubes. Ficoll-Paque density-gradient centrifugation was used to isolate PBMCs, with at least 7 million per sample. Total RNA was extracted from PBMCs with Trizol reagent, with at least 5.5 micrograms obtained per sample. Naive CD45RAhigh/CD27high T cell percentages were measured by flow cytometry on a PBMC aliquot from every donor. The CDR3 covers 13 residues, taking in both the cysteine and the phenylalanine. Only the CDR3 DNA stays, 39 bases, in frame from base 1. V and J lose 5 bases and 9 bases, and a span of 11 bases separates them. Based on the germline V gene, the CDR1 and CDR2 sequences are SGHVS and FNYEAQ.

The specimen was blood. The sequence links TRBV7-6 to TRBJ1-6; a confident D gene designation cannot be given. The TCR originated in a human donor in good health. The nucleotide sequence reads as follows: TGTGCCAGCAGCATCGGACCATCTTCACCCCTCCACTTT. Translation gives CASSIGPSSPLHF.